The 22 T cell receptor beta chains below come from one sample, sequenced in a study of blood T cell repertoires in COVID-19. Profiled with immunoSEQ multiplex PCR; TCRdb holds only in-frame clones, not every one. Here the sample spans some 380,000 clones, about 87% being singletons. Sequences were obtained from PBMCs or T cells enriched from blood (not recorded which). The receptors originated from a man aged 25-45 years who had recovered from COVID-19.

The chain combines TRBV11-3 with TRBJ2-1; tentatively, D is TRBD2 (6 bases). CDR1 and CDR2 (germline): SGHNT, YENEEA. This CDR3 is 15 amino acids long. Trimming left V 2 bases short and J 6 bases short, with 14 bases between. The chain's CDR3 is CASSLNFGSGNEQFF. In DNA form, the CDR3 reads TGTGCCAGCAGCTTAAACTTCGGGAGCGGCAATGAGCAGTTCTTC.

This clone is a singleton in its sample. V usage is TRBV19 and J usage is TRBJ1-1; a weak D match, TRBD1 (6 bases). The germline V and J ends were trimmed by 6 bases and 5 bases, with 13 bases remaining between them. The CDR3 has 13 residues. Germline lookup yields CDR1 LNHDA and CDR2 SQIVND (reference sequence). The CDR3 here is CASREQGRTEAFF. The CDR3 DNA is TGTGCCAGTAGGGAGCAGGGGCGAACTGAAGCTTTCTTT.

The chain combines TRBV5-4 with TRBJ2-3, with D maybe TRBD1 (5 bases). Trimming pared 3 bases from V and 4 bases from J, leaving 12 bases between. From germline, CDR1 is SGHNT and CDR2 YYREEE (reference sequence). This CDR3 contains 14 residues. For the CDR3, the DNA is TGTGCCAGCAGCTCGAACCAGGGCCCAGATACGCAGTATTTT. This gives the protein CASSSNQGPDTQYF. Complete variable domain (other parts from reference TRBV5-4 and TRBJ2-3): ETGVTQSPTHLIKTRGQQVTLRCSSQSGHNTVSWYQQALGQGPQFIFQYYREEENGRGNFPPRFSGLQFPNYSSELNVNALELDDSALYLCASSSNQGPDTQYFGPGTRLTVL.

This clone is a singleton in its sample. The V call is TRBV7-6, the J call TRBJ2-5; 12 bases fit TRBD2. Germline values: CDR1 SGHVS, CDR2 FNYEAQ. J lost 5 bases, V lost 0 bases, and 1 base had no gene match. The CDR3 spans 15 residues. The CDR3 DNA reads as TGTGCCAGCAGCTTAGCGACTAGCGGGGGTGAGACCCAGTACTTC. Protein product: CASSLATSGGETQYF. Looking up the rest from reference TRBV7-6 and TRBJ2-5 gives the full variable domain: GAGVSQSPRYKVTKRGQDVALRCDPISGHVSLYWYRQALGQGPEFLTYFNYEAQQDKSGLPNDRFSAERPEGSISTLTIQRTEQRDSAMYRCASSLATSGGETQYFGPGTRLLVL.

In DNA, the CDR3 is TGTGCCATCGAGTCGGGACAGGGTAAAGAAGGTGGCTACACCTTC. Translation gives CAIESGQGKEGGYTF. The J gene is TRBJ1-2, the V gene TRBV10-3; 9 nucleotides match TRBD1. V dropped 8 bases and J dropped 7; count of bases not matched to a gene: 14. The CDR3 length is 15 residues. Germline assignment: CDR1 ENHRY and CDR2 SYGVKD.

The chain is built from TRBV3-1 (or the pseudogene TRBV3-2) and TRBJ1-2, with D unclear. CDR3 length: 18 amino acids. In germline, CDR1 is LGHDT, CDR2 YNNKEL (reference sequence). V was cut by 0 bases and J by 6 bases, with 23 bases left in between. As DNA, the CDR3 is TGTGCCAGCAGCCAAGATCAAAGATGGGCTCGCCCCGAAAATGGCTACACCTTC. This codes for CASSQDQRWARPENGYTF.

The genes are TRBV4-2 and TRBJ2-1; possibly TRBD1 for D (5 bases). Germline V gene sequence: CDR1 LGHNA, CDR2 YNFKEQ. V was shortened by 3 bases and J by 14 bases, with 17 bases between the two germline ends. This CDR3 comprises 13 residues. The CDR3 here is CASSQGGHPGKFF. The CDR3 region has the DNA TGTGCCAGCAGCCAGGGCGGACATCCCGGAAAGTTCTTC.

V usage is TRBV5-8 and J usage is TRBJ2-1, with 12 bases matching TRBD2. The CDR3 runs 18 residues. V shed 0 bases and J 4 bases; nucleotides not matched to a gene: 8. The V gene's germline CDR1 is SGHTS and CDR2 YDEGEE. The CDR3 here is CASSLVLLAGGKYNEQFF. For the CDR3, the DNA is TGTGCCAGCAGCTTGGTACTACTAGCGGGGGGAAAATACAATGAGCAGTTCTTC.

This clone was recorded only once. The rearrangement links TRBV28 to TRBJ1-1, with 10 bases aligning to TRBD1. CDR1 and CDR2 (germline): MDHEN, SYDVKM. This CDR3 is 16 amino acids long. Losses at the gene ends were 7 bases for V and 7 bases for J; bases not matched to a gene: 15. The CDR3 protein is CASTPYPGTGVIEAFF. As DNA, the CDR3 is TGTGCCAGCACCCCCTACCCCGGGACAGGGGTGATTGAAGCTTTCTTT.

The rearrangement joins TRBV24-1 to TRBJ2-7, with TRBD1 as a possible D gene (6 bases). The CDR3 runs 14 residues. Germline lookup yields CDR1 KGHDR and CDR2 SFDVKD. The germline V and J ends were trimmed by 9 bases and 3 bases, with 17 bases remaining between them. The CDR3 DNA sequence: TGTGCCACCTCTATTGGGACACCACTCTACGAGCAGTACTTC. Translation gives CATSIGTPLYEQYF.

DNA of the CDR3: TGTGCCATCAGTGAGGCGACAGGGGGCGAGCAGTACTTC. Protein product: CAISEATGGEQYF. V is TRBV10-3 and J is TRBJ2-7; 9 nucleotides align to TRBD1. CDR3 length: 13 amino acids. CDR1 and CDR2 (germline): ENHRY, SYGVKD. The junction had 2 bases not matched to a gene; V was cut back by 2 bases and J by 6 bases.

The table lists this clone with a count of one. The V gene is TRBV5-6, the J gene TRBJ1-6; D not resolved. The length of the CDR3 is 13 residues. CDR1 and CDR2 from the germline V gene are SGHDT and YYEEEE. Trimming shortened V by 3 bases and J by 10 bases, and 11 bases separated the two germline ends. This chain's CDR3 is CASSSGAISPLHF. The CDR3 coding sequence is TGTGCCAGCAGCTCTGGAGCGATCTCACCCCTCCACTTT.

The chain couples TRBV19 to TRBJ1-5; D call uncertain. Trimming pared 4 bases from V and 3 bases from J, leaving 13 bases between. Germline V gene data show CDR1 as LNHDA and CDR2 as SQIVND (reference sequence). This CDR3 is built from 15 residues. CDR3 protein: CASSTGGSHNQPQHF. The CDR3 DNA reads TGTGCCAGTAGTACCGGCGGGTCACACAATCAGCCCCAGCATTTT.

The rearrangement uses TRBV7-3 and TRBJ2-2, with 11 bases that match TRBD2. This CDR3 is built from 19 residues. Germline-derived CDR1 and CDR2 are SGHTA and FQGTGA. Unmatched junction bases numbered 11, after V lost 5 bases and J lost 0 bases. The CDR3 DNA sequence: TGTGCCAGCAGCCCCCACCCTAGCGGGGGGAAAACGAACACCGGGGAGCTGTTTTTT. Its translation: CASSPHPSGGKTNTGELFF.

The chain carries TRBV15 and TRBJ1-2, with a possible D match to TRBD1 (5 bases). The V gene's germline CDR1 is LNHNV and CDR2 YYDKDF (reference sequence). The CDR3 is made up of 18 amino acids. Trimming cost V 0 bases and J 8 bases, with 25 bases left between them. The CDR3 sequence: CATSRDQSGRVTEGGYTF. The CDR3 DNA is TGTGCCACCAGCAGAGATCAGTCGGGCAGGGTCACTGAAGGGGGCTACACCTTC. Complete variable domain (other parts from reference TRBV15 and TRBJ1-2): DAMVIQNPRYQVTQFGKPVTLSCSQTLNHNVMYWYQQKSSQAPKLLFHYYDKDFNNEADTPDNFQSRRPNTSFCFLDIRSPGLGDTAMYLCATSRDQSGRVTEGGYTFGSGTRLTVV.

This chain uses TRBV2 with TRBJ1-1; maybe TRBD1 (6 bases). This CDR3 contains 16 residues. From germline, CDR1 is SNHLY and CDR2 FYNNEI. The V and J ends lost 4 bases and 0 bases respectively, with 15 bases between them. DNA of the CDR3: TGTGCCAGCAGTGTGGGGGCACGCCGCATGAACACTGAAGCTTTCTTT. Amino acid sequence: CASSVGARRMNTEAFF.

CDR3 nucleotides: TGTGCCAGCAGGAAGGACAACTCTGGGGCCAACGTCCTGACTTTC. Translating it yields CASRKDNSGANVLTF. The chain has TRBV2 and TRBJ2-6, with D perhaps TRBD1 (5 bases). Germline V CDR1 and CDR2: SNHLY, FYNNEI. Trimming removed 6 bases from V and 0 bases from J, with 9 bases in between. The CDR3 runs 15 residues.

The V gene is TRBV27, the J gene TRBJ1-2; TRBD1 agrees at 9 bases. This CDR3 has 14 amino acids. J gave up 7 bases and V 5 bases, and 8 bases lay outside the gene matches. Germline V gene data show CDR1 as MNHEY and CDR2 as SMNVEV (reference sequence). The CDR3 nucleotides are TGTGCCAGCAGTCCCTACAGGGGGCGGGGTGGCTACACCTTC. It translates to CASSPYRGRGGYTF.

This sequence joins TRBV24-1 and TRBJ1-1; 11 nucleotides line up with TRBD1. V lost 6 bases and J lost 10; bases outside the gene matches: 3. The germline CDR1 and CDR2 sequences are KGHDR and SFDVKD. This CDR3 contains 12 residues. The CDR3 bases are TGTGCCACCAGTTCGGGACAGGGGGGAGCTTTCTTT. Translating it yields CATSSGQGGAFF.

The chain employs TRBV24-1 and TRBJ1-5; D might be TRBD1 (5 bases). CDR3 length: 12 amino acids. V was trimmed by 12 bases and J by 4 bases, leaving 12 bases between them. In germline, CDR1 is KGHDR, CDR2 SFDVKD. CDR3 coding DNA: TGTGCCGCCCCAGGGTTGAATCAGCCCCAGCATTTT. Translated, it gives CAAPGLNQPQHF.

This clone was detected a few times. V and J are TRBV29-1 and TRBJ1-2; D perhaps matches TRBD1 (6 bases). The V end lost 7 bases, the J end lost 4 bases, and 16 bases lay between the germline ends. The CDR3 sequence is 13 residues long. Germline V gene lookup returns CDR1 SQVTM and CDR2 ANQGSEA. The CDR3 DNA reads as TGCAGCGGCGGCGGGGGCAAGGGCTATGGCTACACCTTC. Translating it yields CSGGGGKGYGYTF.

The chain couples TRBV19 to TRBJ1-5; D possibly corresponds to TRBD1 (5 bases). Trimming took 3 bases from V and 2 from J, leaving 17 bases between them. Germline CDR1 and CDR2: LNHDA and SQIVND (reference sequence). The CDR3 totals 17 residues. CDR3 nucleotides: TGTGCCAGTAGTATCTTGGGGACCCGGGAGGGCAATCAGCCCCAGCATTTT. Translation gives CASSILGTREGNQPQHF.